This T cell receptor beta chain appears in the sequencing data of a study of cytomegalovirus exposure and HLA in healthy donors (TCRdb year 2017). At the level of the whole study: According to an earlier analysis of 587 of the donors, about 170 million T cells yielded roughly 110 million unique TCR beta sequences and approximately 300 Gb of sequence data. An early release covering roughly 640 HLA-typed donors comprised roughly 300 gigabases of sequencing data and tens of millions of unique TCR sequences. Of the 300 to 500 genotyped donors, 70% to 90% were placed in the genetic ancestry cluster associated with self-reported Caucasian donors. The study aimed to test whether signatures of past pathogen exposure could be identified by cataloging public T cell receptors. Using immunosequencing, the study profiled T cell repertoires from fewer than 700 subjects and related those repertoires to cytomegalovirus serostatus. Besides the first cohort of 550 to 750 subjects, a separate validation cohort made up of some 110 different subjects was used. The study combined high-throughput TCR immunosequencing, statistical association of individual TCRs with disease status, and machine learning to predict cytomegalovirus infection status. A later analysis re-examined previously published TCR beta repertoires from hundreds of donors and added high-resolution HLA genotyping to investigate patterns of TCR occurrence. In the later analysis, no new phenotypic data were used to find candidate immune exposures; instead, reliance was placed on TCR beta sequences and their occurrence across donors. An earlier analysis of some 500 of the donors applied high-throughput TCR beta sequencing to assess whether each TCR beta V gene segment acted as functional or pseudogenic. Alongside the repertoire data, information on donor age, sex, ethnicity and CMV serostatus was compiled. Genome-wide SNP genotypes for about 55% of the 666 donors were used in a later genetic analysis, which treated that subset as a discovery cohort. All discovery cohort repertoires had been generated on a single sequencing platform. HLA typing covered class I and class II loci at four-digit resolution. The number of typed donors differed by locus: about 620-630 for A, B, C, DRB1 and DQB1; some 500 for DQA1; approximately 600 for DPA1; and around 470 for DPB1. Several DR-DQ haplotypes were treated as single units for association and clustering because of strong linkage in the cohort. On average, over 200,000 unique TCR beta nucleotide sequences were sequenced per donor among 350 to 400 genotyped donors of the cohort, with about 19% of those sequences being non-productive.

In regard to this clone: Its antigen is unknown. No base qualities exist here, and no much larger clone lies one base off it.

V and J are truncated by 0 bases and 8 bases respectively, leaving an intervening sequence of 15 bases. Per the germline V gene, SGHRS is the CDR1 and YFSETQ is the CDR2. The CDR3 contains 16 residues, cysteine and phenylalanine counted. The kept DNA is CDR3 alone, 48 bases in frame from the first base. The cohort consisted of approximately 690 healthy bone marrow donors. Cohort members were all nominally healthy when sampled, although unrecorded immune exposures were likely present. The donor was CMV seronegative and belonged to the group of around 400 seronegative cohort members. Every donor gave a peripheral blood sample, and the peripheral blood mononuclear cells from that sample were used for TCR beta sequencing. Genomic DNA was extracted from the blood cell samples with the Qiagen DNeasy Blood Extraction Kit. Overall study outcomes, separate from this receptor: While some public TCRs were present in many individuals, most TCR sequences turned up only very rarely across donors. In an earlier analysis of about 540 of the donors, most TCR beta V segments were observed in productive rearrangements about 90% or about 30% of the time, broadly matching IMGT annotations. Immune exposure information for the cohort was limited to CMV serostatus. The study gave a list of over 150 TCR beta chains associated with cytomegalovirus. In a later analysis, several top co-occurrence clusters were reported to appear linked to parvovirus B19, influenza, CMV and Epstein-Barr virus. The classifier was reported to diagnose cytomegalovirus status with high specificity and sensitivity in both the original cohort and the validation cohort. Strong co-occurrence of HLA alleles, especially DR and DQ, made assigning TCR associations to individual alleles difficult. This cohort had only TCR beta chains sequenced, and the lack of alpha or paired-chain data limited which features could be detected. In a later analysis, HLA-associated TCR beta chains were found to be more clonally expanded and to have lower generation probabilities than equally common non-associated chains. The earlier analysis of almost 600 of the donors excluded some 16 rarely observed V segments, including chromosome 9 orphons, because counts were too low. In a later genetic analysis, a missense DCLRE1C variant was associated with V-gene and J-gene trimming of TCR beta chains, and the association was replicated in an independent cohort. Correlated functional status among segregating V segments might reflect linkage disequilibrium, but an unknown experimental factor could not be ruled out. According to a later analysis, TCR association rates differed among HLA loci, with DRB1 alleles showing the most associated TCRs and HLA-C alleles showing the fewest. A later analysis associated 15,000 to 20,000 TCR beta sequences with specific HLA alleles at a false discovery rate of 0.05. In vitro tests confirmed that a few of the cytomegalovirus-associated TCR beta chains recognize cytomegalovirus antigens. HLA typing was unavailable for some donors at each locus, so association tests used only the typed subset. The authors suggested that the approach could potentially be extended to other disease states and immunological phenotypes. Most CMV-associated TCR beta chains appeared to be HLA-restricted in a later analysis, and the HLA associations seemed to be driven largely by CMV exposure. In a later genetic analysis, fewer N-insertions in productive TCRs were reported among donors in an Asian-associated ancestry cluster than the 666-donor mean. Presence/absence analyses assumed roughly uniform sequencing depth across donors, an assumption that may not hold. A cluster of highly shared sequence variants was judged likely to represent a technical artifact of the sequencing pipeline. A further reported finding was that TCR beta sequences accurately predicted the HLA-A and HLA-B alleles for most subjects in the first cohort. Some IMGT-functional V segments, including TRBV6-2 and TRBV6-3, could not be distinguished by the 87-base-pair reads and were therefore excluded.

Library preparation employed the immunoSEQ multiplex PCR assay. For the multiplex PCR, a mixture combining 60 forward primers for TCR Vbeta segments and 13 reverse primers for TCR Jbeta segments was used. The CDR3 region of rearranged TCR beta genes was amplified from genomic DNA by a multiplex PCR assay. The amplified TCR beta libraries were sequenced on the Illumina HiSeq System as 87-base-pair reads. In the original analysis: Across the 700 or so repertoires, a later analysis counted roughly 77 million unique TCR beta chains, 9 million to 14 million of which were shared by at least two donors. Raw reads were error-corrected and collapsed into unique sequences by a nearest-neighbor algorithm in which closely related sequences were merged to remove PCR and sequencing errors. To assign V, D and J gene segments, CDR3 sequences were aligned to IMGT reference sequences. For a sequence to be retained, a match of at least six nucleotides was required to both a V gene segment and a J gene segment. Rearrangements were classified as productive when the CDR3 lacked stop codons and remained in frame with V and J, and all other rearrangements were classified as non-productive. Following IMGT convention, CDR3 was defined as the stretch from the second conserved V-encoded cysteine up to the conserved J-encoded phenylalanine. Sequences without an unambiguous match to a single V gene segment were excluded from the earlier analysis of about 640 of the donors. In an earlier analysis of approximately 590 of the donors, V segments were called functional above 56.7% productive rearrangements and were called segregating when the between-donor standard deviation exceeded 5%. A statistical classification framework was built to diagnose cytomegalovirus status from the catalog of TCR beta chain sequences. V and J gene assignment, in a later analysis, came from comparing TCR nucleotide sequences with IMGT/GENE-DB human TR gene sequences. Using the TCRdist pipeline, a later analysis assigned CDR3 sequences along with most-parsimonious VDJ recombination scenarios. A later analysis defined each TCR beta chain by its CDR3 amino acid sequence plus V-gene family, and excluded reads lacking a unique V-gene family. To address suspected cross-contamination and a sequencing artifact, a later analysis removed under 600 highly shared, low-generation-probability nucleotide sequences. In a later analysis, a clonal expansion index was calculated for each public chain from normalized within-repertoire ranks of inferred template counts. In a later analysis, generation probabilities were computed with a VDJ recombination model fitted to out-of-frame rearrangements, and the resulting probabilities were checked against IGoR. A later analysis scored TCR-TCR, TCR-HLA and TCR-CMV co-occurrence with hypergeometric tests, applying a repertoire-size bias correction to TCR pairs. A later analysis estimated false discovery rates by permuting HLA or CMV assignments 20 times. In a later analysis, co-occurring TCRs were grouped with DBSCAN, and TCRdist sequence similarity was added when clustering was performed within HLA-allele-positive subsets. For co-occurrence clustering, repertoires with fewer than 30,000 or more than 120,000 public chains were excluded, along with four to six repertoires with anomalous nucleotide sharing. The source is immuneACCESS, and TCRdb retained only in-frame sequences with V and J called. Part of the clones is not carried over; for the studies checked, unresolved V genes explain less than half of this, and the remainder is unexplained. V and J calls and clone size are as listed in that table; D and trimming were resolved from the DNA. For this sample the table gives fewer than 200,000 clones, of which approximately 82% were detected only once. Clones ranked in the top ten supply approximately 1.5% of the sample.

Rearrangement joined TRBV5-1 to TRBJ1-6; TRBD1 is a weak D gene call, 5 bases matching. Material: PBMCs. This sequence was found in a male donor in good health and CMV-seronegative. The CDR3 reads CASSLGSIGDHSPLHF. The sequenced DNA is TGCGCCAGCAGCTTGGGGTCCATAGGGGATCATTCACCCCTCCACTTT.